This note documents a single T cell receptor beta chain sequence. What it binds is unknown. Method: immunoSEQ multiplex PCR; TCRdb's copy keeps in-frame clones and lacks some. This sample yields around 160,000 clones, of which about 93% are seen a single time; 2.5% to 3% belongs to the top ten. The sample originates from a study of T cell responses to AZD1222 COVID-19 vaccine. Findings of the study overall: Sampled repertoires all dated from after the peak T cell response. Seropositivity was recorded at baseline in only a handful of AZD1222 recipients. Two AZD1222 doses significantly raised spike-specific TCR breadth and depth over controls.

CDR3 length: 19 residues. V shed 4 bases and J 4 bases; nucleotides not matched to a gene: 10. The germline V gene has CDR1 SEHNR and CDR2 FQNEAQ (reference sequence). The sample was peripheral blood, taken on day 0 of MenACWY control vaccination. This sequence originates from an adult in good health. The chain is built from TRBV7-9 and TRBJ2-2; 15 bases agree with TRBD2. For the CDR3, the DNA is TGTGCCAGCAGCTCGGGACTAGCGGGAGGTACCGCGAGCACCGGGGAGCTGTTTTTT. This codes for CASSSGLAGGTASTGELFF.